These 3 T cell receptor beta chains originate from one sample sequenced in a study of regulatory T cells in long-lasting Graves disease. Time point meaning: persistent/refractory GD, antithyroid drugs over 5 years with positive TRAb. PBMC RNA was the source of the TCR library. Arm-PCR with iRepertoire HTBI primers amplified the CDR3 regions for these TCR beta libraries. TCRdb analysed the multiplex PCR reads with MiXCR anew, one entry per CDR3 protein. The sample contains some 370,000 distinct CDR3 sequences, more than 20% of which appear only once. The sequenced sample was peripheral blood mononuclear cells (PBMCs), obtained when the disease was refractory, from a patient treated with antithyroid drugs. Receptors originate from a female donor with Graves disease.

This clonotype was seen a few times. The rearrangement uses TRBV6-2 or TRBV6-3 and TRBJ2-4; possibly TRBD1 for D (5 bases). CDR1 is MNHEY and CDR2 is SVGEGT in the germline V gene. This CDR3 spans 12 amino acids. With 6 bases removed from V and 6 bases from J, the gap between germline ends came to 9 bases. The CDR3 sequence: CASSPDRNIQYF. The CDR3 bases are TGTGCCAGCAGCCCCGACAGAAACATTCAGTACTTC.

The rearrangement links TRBV7-9 to TRBJ2-5, with 8 bases fitting TRBD1. CDR1 and CDR2 (germline): SEHNR, FQNEAQ (reference sequence). This CDR3 region has 15 residues. V was pared by 5 bases and J by 1 base, with 6 bases of the junction left unmatched. CDR3 in amino acids: CASSMNRGAQETQYF. The CDR3 DNA follows: TGTGCCAGCAGCATGAACAGGGGGGCCCAAGAGACCCAGTACTTC.

This clonotype was observed at least ten times. This rearrangement joins TRBV12-3 or TRBV12-4 to TRBJ2-7, with a weak D call TRBD1 (5 bases). The CDR3 is 16 amino acids. The V and J ends lost 2 bases and 1 base respectively, with 15 bases between them. The CDR3 is CASSLRVREKSYEQYF. CDR3 sequence (DNA): TGTGCCAGCAGTTTAAGGGTCAGGGAAAAATCCTACGAGCAGTACTTC.